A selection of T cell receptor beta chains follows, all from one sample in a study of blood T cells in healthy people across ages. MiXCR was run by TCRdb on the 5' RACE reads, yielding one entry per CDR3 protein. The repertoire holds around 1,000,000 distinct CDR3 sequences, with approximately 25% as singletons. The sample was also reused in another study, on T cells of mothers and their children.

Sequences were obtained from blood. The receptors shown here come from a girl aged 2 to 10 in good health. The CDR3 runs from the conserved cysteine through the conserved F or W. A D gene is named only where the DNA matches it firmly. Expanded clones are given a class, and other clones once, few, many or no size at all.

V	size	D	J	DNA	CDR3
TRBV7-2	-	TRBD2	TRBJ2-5	TGTGCCAGCAGCTTAGTCGTTTTACTAGCGGGGGCCCAACAGACTCAGTACTTC	CASSLVVLLAGAQQTQYF
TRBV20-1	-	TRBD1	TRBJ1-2	TGCAGTGCCCCCGAGAGGTTAAGACAGGGTGGACATGGCTACACCTTC	CSAPERLRQGGHGYTF
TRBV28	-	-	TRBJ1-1	TGTGCCAGCAGTTTAGCTTTCGACAGGAACACTGAAGCTTTCTTT	CASSLAFDRNTEAFF
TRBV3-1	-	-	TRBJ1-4	TGTGCCAGCAGCCCCCCGGGCCAGCAAACAAAACTGTTTTTT	CASSPPGQQTKLFF
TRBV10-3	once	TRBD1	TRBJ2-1	TGTGCCATCAGTGGCCGGGACAGGGGGGAGAATGAGCAGTTCTTC	CAISGRDRGENEQFF
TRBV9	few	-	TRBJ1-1	TGTGCCAGCAGCGTAGTAGGGGAGGGGGGGAACACTGAAGCTTTCTTT	CASSVVGEGGNTEAFF
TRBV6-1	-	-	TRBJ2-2	TGTGCTGCAGGAGGGGGGGCCACAAACCCGAACACCGGGGAGCTGTTTTTT	CAAGGGATNPNTGELFF
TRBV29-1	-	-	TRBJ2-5	TGCAGCGTTGAAGATCTGAACAGCTACCAAGAGACCCAGTACTTC	CSVEDLNSYQETQYF
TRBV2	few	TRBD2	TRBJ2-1	TGTGCCAGCAGTGAAAAAGTACTAGCGGGGTCTCGGGATGAGCAGTTCTTC	CASSEKVLAGSRDEQFF
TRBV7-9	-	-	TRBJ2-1	TGTGCCAGCAGCGAACCGCTCCGAGTAGACAATGAGCAGTTCTTC	CASSEPLRVDNEQFF
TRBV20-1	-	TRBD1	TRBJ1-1	TGCAGTGCTCTGGACAGGGAGAACACTGAAGCTTTCTTT	CSALDRENTEAFF
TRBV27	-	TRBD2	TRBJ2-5	TGTGCCAGCAGTTCTTCCCTAGCGGGCTGGGAGACCCAGTACTTC	CASSSSLAGWETQYF
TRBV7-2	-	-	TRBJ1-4	TGTGCCAGCAGTGTCGGGACATCCCCAACTAATGAAAAACTGTTTTTT	CASSVGTSPTNEKLFF
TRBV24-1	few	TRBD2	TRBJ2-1	TGTGCCACCAGTGACGTAGCGGGCTACTACAATGAGCAGTTCTTC	CATSDVAGYYNEQFF
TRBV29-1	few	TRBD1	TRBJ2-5	TGCAGCGTTGTACCTTTCGGGGACAGGGGAAGGCAAGAGACCCAGTACTTC	CSVVPFGDRGRQETQYF
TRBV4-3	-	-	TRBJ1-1	TGCGCCAGCAGCCAAGATCCGGAGGAGGGATACATAATGTACACTGAAGCTTTCTTT	CASSQDPEEGYIMYTEAFF
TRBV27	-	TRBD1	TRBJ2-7	TGTGCCAGCAGTTTATCTGGGACAGGGCGCCCAAACTACGAGCAGTACTTC	CASSLSGTGRPNYEQYF
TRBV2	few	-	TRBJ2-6	TGTACCAGCAAGTTAGAGTCTAAGGGAGCTGGGGCCAACGTCCTGACTTTC	CTSKLESKGAGANVLTF
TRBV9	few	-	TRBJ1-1	TGTGCCAGCAGCCCCCCTAACAGGGCCGTGAACACTGAAGCTTTCTTT	CASSPPNRAVNTEAFF
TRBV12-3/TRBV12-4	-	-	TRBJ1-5	TGTGCCAGCAGTTTAATCGGGTTCAATCAGCCCCAGCATTTT	CASSLIGFNQPQHF